Below, one TCR beta chain is given with its context. Its matching antigen is unknown. Healthy HIV-negative adults without recent acute infections or vaccinations served as donors. Nashville, Tennessee was home to all donors, each a Caucasian adult. The sample belongs to a study of shared clonotypes between healthy human individuals. The wider study: A donor's plate count was three for CD4 naive and three for CD4 memory; CD8 naive had two and CD8 memory one.

The V gene end was trimmed by 3 bases and the J gene end by 5 bases; junction bases not matched to a gene: 3. CDR1 is MGHRA, CDR2 YSYEKL, per germline. This CDR3 contains 15 residues. The protocol was immunoSEQ multiplex PCR, while the TCRdb copy is restricted to in-frame clones and leaves out a portion. The sample holds hundreds of thousands of clones, roughly 73% seen once. Study-level points and caveats: Memory subsets had estimated richness that was generally smaller than that of naive subsets.

The sample comprised memory CD4+ T cells sorted from blood. The subset was: CD45RA-negative fraction. The chain combines TRBV4-1 with TRBJ1-6; 8 bases match TRBD1. This receptor was obtained from a woman aged 30 to 39 in good health. The CDR3 spells CASSQQTGDNSPLHF. The CDR3 DNA is TGCGCCAGCAGCCAGCAGACAGGGGATAATTCACCCCTCCACTTT.